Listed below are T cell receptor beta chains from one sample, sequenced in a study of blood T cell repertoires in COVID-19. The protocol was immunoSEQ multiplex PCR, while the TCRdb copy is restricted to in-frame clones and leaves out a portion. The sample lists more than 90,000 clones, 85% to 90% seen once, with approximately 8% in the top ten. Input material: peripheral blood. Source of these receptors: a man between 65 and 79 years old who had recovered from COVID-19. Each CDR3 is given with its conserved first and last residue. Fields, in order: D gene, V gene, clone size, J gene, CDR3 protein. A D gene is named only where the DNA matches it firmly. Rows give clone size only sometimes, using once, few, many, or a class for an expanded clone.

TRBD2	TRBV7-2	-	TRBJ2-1	CASRLAGARSYNEQFF
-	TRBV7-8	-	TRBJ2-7	CASSPSYEQYF
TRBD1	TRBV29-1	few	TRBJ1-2	CSVVDRGNNYGYTF
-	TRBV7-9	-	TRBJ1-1	CASSFAESTEAFF
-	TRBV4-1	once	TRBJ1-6	CASSQDLFYREKRDSPLHF
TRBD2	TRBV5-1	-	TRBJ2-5	CASFTSPGGTQYF
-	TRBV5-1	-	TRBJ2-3	CASSLVELPTDTQYF
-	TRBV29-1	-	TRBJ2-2	CSVKTSNTGELFF
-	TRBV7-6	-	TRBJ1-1	CASSLQVNTEAFF
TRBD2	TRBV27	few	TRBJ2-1	CASAPSGGPDEQFF
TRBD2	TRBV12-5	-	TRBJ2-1	CASGLTSGSRNEQFF
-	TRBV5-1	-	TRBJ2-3	CASSLRGGSGSTDTQYF
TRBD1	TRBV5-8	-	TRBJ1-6	CASRGQATSPLHF
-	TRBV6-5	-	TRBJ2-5	CASGGLGGWKTQYF
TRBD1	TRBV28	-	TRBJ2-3	CASSRTGTGEYTQYF
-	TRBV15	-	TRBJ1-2	CATSRDQGTPVYGYTF
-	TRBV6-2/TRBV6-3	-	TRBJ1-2	CASSYSEGYYGYTF
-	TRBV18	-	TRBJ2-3	CASSPGGEDTQYF
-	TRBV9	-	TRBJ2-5	CASSVTPSWGVGTQYF
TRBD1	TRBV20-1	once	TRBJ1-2	CSARTGLGYTF
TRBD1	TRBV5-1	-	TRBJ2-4	CASSLGTGGQNIQYF
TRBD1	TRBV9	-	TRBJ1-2	CASSGSGGAIRYGYTF
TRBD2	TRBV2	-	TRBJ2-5	CAGSGGAGETQYF
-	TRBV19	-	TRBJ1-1	CASSIDERRMDPEAFF
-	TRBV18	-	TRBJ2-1	CASSSSSGYYNEQFF
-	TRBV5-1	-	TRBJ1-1	CASSLAEGNTEAFF
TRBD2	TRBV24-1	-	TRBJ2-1	CATSDGLAADPLSYNEQFF
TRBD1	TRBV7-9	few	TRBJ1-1	CAGKPQGAGEAFF
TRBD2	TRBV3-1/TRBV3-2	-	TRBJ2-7	CASSQGGGRAYEQYF
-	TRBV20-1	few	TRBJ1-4	CSASPVNRRANEKLFF
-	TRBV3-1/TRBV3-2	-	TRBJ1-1	CASSSTGRNTEAFF
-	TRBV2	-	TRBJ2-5	CASSLFETQYF
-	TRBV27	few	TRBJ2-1	CASSLVLESEQFF
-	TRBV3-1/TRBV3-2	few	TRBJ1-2	CASSYLESGYTF
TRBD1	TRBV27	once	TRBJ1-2	CASSTQGAQSGYTF
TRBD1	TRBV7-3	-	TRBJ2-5	CASSRQGGETQYF
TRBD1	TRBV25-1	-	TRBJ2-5	CASSEVDRGFRETQYF
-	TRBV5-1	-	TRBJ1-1	CASSSGQRGTEAFF
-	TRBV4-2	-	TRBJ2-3	CASSQEGRAGLRHTQYF
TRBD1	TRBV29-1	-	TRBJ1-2	CSGHRGRSFTF
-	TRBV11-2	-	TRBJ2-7	CASSPWGRRSYEQYF
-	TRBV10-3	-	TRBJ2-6	CALRSGYGANVLTF
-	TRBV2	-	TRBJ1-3	CASRGQTGGTIYF
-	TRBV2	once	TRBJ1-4	CASSVPEGGNEKLFF
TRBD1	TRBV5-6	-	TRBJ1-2	CASSLQGWVYYGYTF
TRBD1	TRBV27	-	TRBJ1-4	CASSSPDRGDEKLFF
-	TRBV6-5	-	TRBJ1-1	CAASSGRGGNTEAFF
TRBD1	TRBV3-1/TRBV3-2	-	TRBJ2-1	CASSQARRGSQFF
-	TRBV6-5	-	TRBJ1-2	CASTRDSNYGYTF
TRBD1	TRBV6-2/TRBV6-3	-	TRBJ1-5	CASSPTDRGSNQPQHF
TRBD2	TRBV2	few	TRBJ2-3	CASSESLRGDTQYF